Below are 19 T cell receptor beta chains sequenced from a single sample in a study of blood T cell repertoires in COVID-19. Sequencing was performed with immunoSEQ multiplex PCR; in TCRdb, only in-frame clones are kept and a portion is missing. The data hold some 200,000 clones, with more than 80% observed a single time. Sequenced material: peripheral blood. Receptors were obtained from a woman between 55 and 75 years old with acute or convalescent COVID-19.

The rearrangement joins TRBV5-1 to TRBJ2-3, with 12 positions matching TRBD2. The germline V gene encodes CDR1 SGHRS and CDR2 YFSETQ. The CDR3 is made up of 18 amino acids. With 5 bases clipped from V and 0 bases from J, the junction kept 10 bases outside the gene matches. The CDR3 region has the DNA TGCGCCAGCAGAGGACTAGCGGGACCCACCGGGAGCACAGATACGCAGTATTTT. Translating gives CASRGLAGPTGSTDTQYF.

V and J are TRBV28 and TRBJ2-2; 7 bases fit TRBD2. The CDR3 contains 16 residues. Trimming took 5 bases from V and 1 from J; bases not matched to a gene: 7. Germline V gene data show CDR1 as MDHEN and CDR2 as SYDVKM. DNA of the CDR3: TGTGCCAGCAGTCTCTCGGCTAGCGGGAACACCGGGGAGCTGTTTTTT. It translates to CASSLSASGNTGELFF. The full variable domain, in which reference TRBV28 and TRBJ2-2 provide the parts outside the CDR3, is DVKVTQSSRYLVKRTGEKVFLECVQDMDHENMFWYRQDPGLGLRLIYFSYDVKMKEKGDIPEGYSVSREKKERFSLILESASTNQTSMYLCASSLSASGNTGELFFGEGSRLTVL.

This sequence joins TRBV3-1 (or the pseudogene TRBV3-2) and TRBJ1-1; maybe TRBD1 (5 bases). The CDR3 has 11 residues. V was cut by 8 bases and J by 6 bases, with 10 bases left in between. Germline CDR1 reads LGHDT; CDR2 reads YNNKEL (reference sequence). CDR3 DNA: TGTGCCAGCGGCTGGGGGGCTGAAGCTTTCTTT. This codes for CASGWGAEAFF.

The V call is TRBV3-1 (or the pseudogene TRBV3-2), the J call TRBJ1-1, with D hard to call. Germline V gene sequence: CDR1 LGHDT, CDR2 YNNKEL (reference sequence). V lost 6 bases and J lost 1, with 9 bases in between. The CDR3 consists of 13 residues. CDR3 nucleotide sequence: TGTGCCAGCAGTCTAGCGGGGAACACTGAAGCTTTCTTT. Amino acids: CASSLAGNTEAFF.

In its sample, this clone was seen once. The J gene is TRBJ1-1, the V gene TRBV7-9; D is perhaps TRBD1 (5 bases). Germline V gives CDR1 SEHNR, CDR2 FQNEAQ (reference sequence). The CDR3 is 14 residues long. The germline V and J ends were trimmed by 7 bases and 0 bases, with 12 bases remaining between them. Here the CDR3 reads CASTQQVMNTEAFF. In DNA form, the CDR3 reads TGTGCCAGCACCCAACAGGTCATGAACACTGAAGCTTTCTTT.

The J gene is TRBJ2-3, the V gene TRBV19; 12 positions match TRBD2. Germline CDR1 and CDR2: LNHDA and SQIVND (reference sequence). J lost 6 bases, V lost 5 bases, and 12 bases had no gene match. The CDR3 length is 17 residues. The CDR3 DNA reads TGTGCCAGTAGTTCTCGGACTAGCGGGGTTAGATGGGATACGCAGTATTTT. Protein product: CASSSRTSGVRWDTQYF.

J is TRBJ2-7 and V is TRBV19; TRBD2 might be the D (5 bases). Between the trimmed V and J ends, which lost 4 bases and 6 bases, there was a span of 7 bases. Germline V CDR1 and CDR2: LNHDA, SQIVND (reference sequence). CDR3 length: 11 amino acids. The CDR3 here is CASSRGIEQYF. DNA of the CDR3: TGTGCCAGTAGTAGAGGGATCGAGCAGTACTTC.

This clone was seen once. The V gene is TRBV5-8, the J gene TRBJ1-4, with 7 bases that match TRBD1. CDR3 length: 17 residues. The V gene's germline CDR1 is SGHTS and CDR2 YDEGEE. V lost 3 bases, J lost 1 base, and 9 bases stayed unmatched. CDR3 DNA: TGTGCCAGCAGCTATATTCCAGGGGGAGGAACTAATGAAAAACTGTTTTTT. Translation gives CASSYIPGGGTNEKLFF. The full variable domain, in which reference TRBV5-8 and TRBJ1-4 provide the parts outside the CDR3, is EAGVTQSPTHLIKTRGQQATLRCSPISGHTSVYWYQQALGLGLQFLLWYDEGEERNRGNFPPRFSGRQFPNYSSELNVNALELEDSALYLCASSYIPGGGTNEKLFFGSGTQLSVL.

The chain links TRBV4-1 to TRBJ1-1; 9 bases are shared with TRBD1. V lost 1 base, J lost 0 bases, and 3 bases stayed unmatched. This CDR3 region has 16 residues. Germline V CDR1 and CDR2: MGHRA, YSYEKL. The CDR3 coding sequence is TGCGCCAGCAGCCAAGTAGACAGGGGGATGAACACTGAAGCTTTCTTT. It translates to CASSQVDRGMNTEAFF.

This chain connects TRBV5-1 to TRBJ2-4; TRBD2 agrees at 11 bases. Unmatched junction bases numbered 4, after V lost 0 bases and J lost 5 bases. The CDR3 spans 16 residues. Germline CDR1 reads SGHRS; CDR2 reads YFSETQ. CDR3 nucleotide sequence: TGCGCCAGCAGCTTGGGGCTAGCGGGGGGTGAAAACATTCAGTACTTC. Translating it yields CASSLGLAGGENIQYF.

In this sample, this clone turned up once. The rearrangement links TRBV19 to TRBJ2-3; TRBD2 matches 10 bases. The CDR3 sequence is 17 residues long. Germline assignment: CDR1 LNHDA and CDR2 SQIVND (reference sequence). V shed 1 base and J 1 base; nucleotides not matched to a gene: 5. Here the CDR3 reads CASSIVPSGSGTDTQYF. The CDR3 DNA follows: TGTGCCAGTAGTATAGTTCCTAGCGGGAGTGGCACAGATACGCAGTATTTT.

The chain is built from TRBV7-9 and TRBJ2-2, with D hard to call. With 0 bases removed from V and 4 bases from J, the gap between germline ends came to 6 bases. There are 14 residues in the CDR3. Germline V lookup: CDR1 SEHNR, CDR2 FQNEAQ (reference sequence). Here the CDR3 DNA reads TGTGCCAGCAGCTTAGCACAGCTCACCGGGGAGCTGTTTTTT. It codes for CASSLAQLTGELFF. The complete variable domain, with remaining parts taken from reference TRBV7-9 and TRBJ2-2, reads DTGVSQNPRHKITKRGQNVTFRCDPISEHNRLYWYRQTLGQGPEFLTYFQNEAQLEKSRLLSDRFSAERPKGSFSTLEIQRTEQGDSAMYLCASSLAQLTGELFFGEGSRLTVL.

The V and J genes are TRBV9 and TRBJ2-5, with 9 nucleotides matching TRBD2. J was trimmed by 1 base and V by 0 bases; bases with no gene match: 4. The CDR3 sequence is 16 residues long. Germline V gives CDR1 SGDLS, CDR2 YYNGEE. CDR3 in amino acids: CASSVGKAGGQETQYF. For the CDR3, the DNA is TGTGCCAGCAGCGTAGGAAAAGCGGGAGGCCAAGAGACCCAGTACTTC.

The V call is TRBV4-1, the J call TRBJ1-1; unclear D gene. The CDR3 runs 16 residues. Looked up from germline, CDR1 is MGHRA and CDR2 is YSYEKL. Trimming removed 0 bases at V and 0 bases at J, with 11 bases between. This CDR3 is CASSQDPPSMNTEAFF. The CDR3 DNA sequence: TGCGCCAGCAGCCAAGATCCGCCAAGCATGAACACTGAAGCTTTCTTT.

In nucleotides, the CDR3 is TGTGCCTGGGGGGGGGCGCGTAACTATGGCTACACCTTC. It yields the protein CAWGGARNYGYTF. The chain is built from TRBV30 and TRBJ1-2; the D gene is possibly TRBD1 (6 bases). Germline V gene data show CDR1 as GTSNPN and CDR2 as SVGIG (reference sequence). Trimming left V 5 bases short and J 1 base short, with 11 bases between. The CDR3 sequence is 13 residues long.

The chain employs TRBV6-5 and TRBJ1-6; TRBD1 matches at 7 bases. The J segment lost 7 bases and the V segment lost 6 bases, leaving 9 bases of the junction unmatched. Germline CDR1 MNHEY, CDR2 SVGAGI. This CDR3 spans 15 amino acids. CDR3 DNA sequence: TGTGCCAGCAGCCGCAGGGACAGACGAAATTCACCCCTCCACTTT. It is translated as CASSRRDRRNSPLHF.

The gene calls are TRBV6-5 and TRBJ2-7; D unresolved. This CDR3 comprises 13 residues. The germline gives CDR1 MNHEY, CDR2 SVGAGI. V lost 4 bases and J lost 1, with 8 bases in between. The CDR3 sequence: CASSFKQSYEQYF. In nucleotides, the CDR3 is TGTGCCAGCAGTTTCAAGCAATCCTACGAGCAGTACTTC.

This sequence joins TRBV24-1 and TRBJ1-5; D may be TRBD1 (6 bases). This CDR3 comprises 15 residues. Per germline, CDR1 KGHDR and CDR2 SFDVKD. V was cut by 4 bases and J by 11 bases, with 20 bases left in between. In nucleotides, the CDR3 is TGTGCCACCAGTGACGCGGACAGACCTCTCGCGGCCCAGCATTTT. The encoded protein is CATSDADRPLAAQHF.

CDR3 coding DNA: TGTGCCAGCAGCCCACAAGGACTCCAAGAGACCCAGTACTTC. Its protein is CASSPQGLQETQYF. The chain joins TRBV7-8 to TRBJ2-5; possible D gene TRBD2, 5 bases. V dropped 5 bases and J dropped 1 base, with 11 bases sitting between them. This CDR3 comprises 14 residues. Per the germline V gene, CDR1 is SGHVS and CDR2 is FQNEAQ.